A selection of T cell receptor beta chains follows, all from one sample in a study of T cells in Graves' hyperthyroidism and ophthalmopathy. TCRdb reprocessed the multiplex PCR reads with MiXCR, giving one entry per CDR3 protein. Here the sample spans 600,000 to 850,000 distinct CDR3 sequences, around 20% being singletons. Sequenced input: blood. The receptors were sampled from a woman aged 45 to 65 with Graves' hyperthyroidism that later progressed to Graves' ophthalmopathy. Both conserved end residues are part of each CDR3. D genes are given only for firm matches. Clone size is stated in some rows and not others, as once, few, many or a class when expanded.

CDR3aa | CDR3nt | d_gene | j_gene | v_gene | abundance
CASSERLGRNTEAFF | TGTGCCAGCAGTGAACGTCTGGGTCGGAACACTGAAGCTTTCTTT | - | TRBJ1-1 | TRBV2 | many
CASSTQDTSYEQYF | TGTGCCAGTAGTACCCAGGACACTTCCTACGAGCAGTACTTC | - | TRBJ2-7 | TRBV19 | -
CASSDTGTGVAEQYF | TGTGCCAGCAGTGACACCGGGACAGGGGTTGCCGAGCAGTACTTC | TRBD1 | TRBJ2-7 | TRBV6-4 | few
CASSLSGTGGSNQPQHF | TGTGCCAGCTCTCTCTCCGGGACAGGGGGGAGCAATCAGCCCCAGCATTTT | TRBD1 | TRBJ1-5 | TRBV18 | many
CASSLDPNGQDYGYTF | TGCGCCAGCAGCTTGGACCCTAACGGCCAGGACTATGGCTACACCTTC | - | TRBJ1-2 | TRBV5-1 | many
CASSDLGAGGTYEQYF | TGTGCCAGCAGCGATCTGGGAGCGGGGGGGACCTACGAGCAGTACTTC | TRBD2 | TRBJ2-7 | TRBV12-3/TRBV12-4 | once
CSARPRLAGGQETQYF | TGCAGTGCTAGACCTAGACTAGCGGGGGGACAAGAGACCCAGTACTTC | TRBD2 | TRBJ2-5 | TRBV20-1 | many
CASSLGDRRPYGYTF | TGTGCCAGCAGCTTGGGGGACAGGCGCCCGTATGGCTACACCTTC | TRBD1 | TRBJ1-2 | TRBV5-6 | few
CASSQGGTSFDEQFF | TGTGCCAGCAGCCAAGGGGGGACCTCCTTCGATGAGCAGTTCTTC | - | TRBJ2-1 | TRBV3-1 | many
CSVDGGRNTIYF | TGCAGCGTTGACGGGGGCCGAAACACCATATATTTT | - | TRBJ1-3 | TRBV29-1 | few
CSAPDTRDQPQHF | TGCAGTGCACCCGACACACGGGATCAGCCCCAGCATTTT | - | TRBJ1-5 | TRBV20-1 | many
CASRVAGGGETQYF | TGCGCCAGCAGAGTAGCGGGGGGAGGGGAGACCCAGTACTTC | TRBD2 | TRBJ2-5 | TRBV10-1 | few
CASTTGARDSEAFF | TGTGCCAGCACCACAGGGGCTCGCGATTCCGAAGCTTTCTTT | TRBD1 | TRBJ1-1 | TRBV19 | few
CASSPAGGGETQYF | TGTGCCAGCAGTCCCGCGGGGGGCGGGGAGACCCAGTACTTC | TRBD2 | TRBJ2-5 | TRBV28 | -
CASSSGSAGKNTEAFF | TGCGCCAGCAGCAGTGGCTCGGCAGGGAAAAACACTGAAGCTTTCTTT | - | TRBJ1-1 | TRBV5-1 | -
CASSFLQNGEKLFF | TGCGCCAGCAGCTTCCTACAAAACGGTGAAAAACTGTTTTTT | - | TRBJ1-4 | TRBV5-1 | many
CASSSEGVGTEAFF | TGTGCCAGCAGCTCTGAGGGGGTTGGCACTGAAGCTTTCTTT | - | TRBJ1-1 | TRBV27 | many
CSVDGTGGSYEQYF | TGCAGCGTTGATGGGACAGGGGGCTCCTACGAGCAGTACTTC | TRBD1 | TRBJ2-7 | TRBV29-1 | -
CASSSSGVGPIRAEAFF | TGTGCCAGCAGCTCCTCCGGGGTAGGGCCCATTCGGGCTGAAGCTTTCTTT | - | TRBJ1-1 | TRBV7-9 | -
CASRQTAATNEKLFF | TGTGCCAGCAGACAGACCGCCGCAACTAATGAAAAACTGTTTTTT | - | TRBJ1-4 | TRBV13 | many
CASNPDTQYF | TGTGCCAGCAACCCAGATACGCAGTATTTT | - | TRBJ2-3 | TRBV6-2/TRBV6-3 | -
CASSPQRGVVTDTQYF | TGTGCCAGCAGCCCTCAGCGGGGGGTAGTCACAGATACGCAGTATTTT | TRBD2 | TRBJ2-3 | TRBV9 | -
CASSPSQGVAKNIQYF | TGTGCCAGCTCACCGTCCCAAGGGGTAGCCAAAAACATTCAGTACTTC | - | TRBJ2-4 | TRBV18 | -
CASSLWQAEVRGGANVLTF | TGTGCCAGCAGTTTGTGGCAGGCCGAGGTGAGAGGTGGGGCCAACGTCCTGACTTTC | - | TRBJ2-6 | TRBV28 | -
CSARDRTGRANTEAFF | TGCAGTGCTAGGGATCGGACAGGGAGAGCGAACACTGAAGCTTTCTTT | TRBD1 | TRBJ1-1 | TRBV20-1 | many
CASTRGASNTGELFF | TGCGCCAGCACTCGGGGGGCCAGTAACACCGGGGAGCTGTTTTTT | - | TRBJ2-2 | TRBV5-1 | many